These T cell receptor beta chains were read from a single sample in a study of shared clonotypes between healthy human individuals. TCRdb's table, derived via immunoSEQ multiplex PCR, lists solely in-frame clones and lacks some. This sample carries roughly 2 million clones, nearly 97% of them seen once, and the ten largest clones take roughly 0.13%. The sequencing sample was made of naive CD4+ T cells sorted from blood. The receptors were sampled from a man in his late teens or twenties in good health. Both conserved end residues are part of each CDR3. The D gene is left open where the match is weak. Not every row has a clone size; where given, it reads once, few, many or a size class.

j_call clone_size v_call d_call cdr3_nt cdr3_aa
TRBJ1-5 once TRBV7-9 - TGTGCCAGCAGCGCTTCGGTCCTCAAAAAGGGCCATCAGCCCCAGCATTTT CASSASVLKKGHQPQHF
TRBJ2-5 once TRBV10-3 - TGTGCCATCAGTGAAACGCAGCTACAAGAGACCCAGTACTTC CAISETQLQETQYF
TRBJ1-1 - TRBV9 - TGTGCCAGCAGCGTAGGGGGAGAGAACACTGAAGCTTTCTTT CASSVGGENTEAFF
TRBJ2-1 - TRBV7-2 - TGTGCCAGCAGCTATCGAGGGGCCGGGAATGAGCAGTTCTTC CASSYRGAGNEQFF
TRBJ2-2 few TRBV19 - TGTGCCAGTGCTAGTTCCGGCGGGGAGCTGTTTTTT CASASSGGELFF
TRBJ2-2 - TRBV18 TRBD1 TGTGCCAGCGACGGACAGGCGAACACCGGGGAGCTGTTTTTT CASDGQANTGELFF
TRBJ2-1 - TRBV4-3 TRBD2 TGCGCCAGCAGCCGATCCGGGACTAGCTTAGACAATGAGCAGTTCTTC CASSRSGTSLDNEQFF
TRBJ2-7 - TRBV9 TRBD2 TGTGCCAGCAGCGTAGTAGCGGGGTCTGCCTACGAGCAGTACTTC CASSVVAGSAYEQYF
TRBJ1-1 - TRBV7-9 - TGTGCCAGCAGCACCCAAGGCGCTGAAGCTTTCTTT CASSTQGAEAFF
TRBJ2-7 - TRBV19 TRBD1 TGTGCCAGTAGTGCAGGGGACAGCACCTACGAGCAGTACTTC CASSAGDSTYEQYF
TRBJ2-7 - TRBV6-5 - TGTGCCAGCAGTTACTCTTATACAGGGTTCTACGAGCAGTACTTC CASSYSYTGFYEQYF
TRBJ2-5 once TRBV11-2 - TGTGCCAGCAGCTTTCTAGCTGCCGGGATTGAGACCCAGTACTTC CASSFLAAGIETQYF
TRBJ1-3 once TRBV11-2 TRBD1 TGTGCCAGCAGCTTAAGGGGACAGCGAAACACCATATATTTT CASSLRGQRNTIYF
TRBJ1-3 - TRBV7-3 - TGTGCCAGCAGCTTAGCCTTCGGCTCTGGAAACACCATATATTTT CASSLAFGSGNTIYF
TRBJ2-2 few TRBV5-1 - TGCGCCAGCAGCTTGGCCGCGAACACCGGGGAGCTGTTTTTT CASSLAANTGELFF
TRBJ1-6 once TRBV2 TRBD1 TGTGCCAGCAGACAGGGGAGGAGCTCCTATAATTCACCCCTCCACTTT CASRQGRSSYNSPLHF
TRBJ1-3 once TRBV5-5 - TGTGCCAGCAGCATCCTAGGGGCCAGGGCTGGAAACACCATATATTTT CASSILGARAGNTIYF
TRBJ2-7 - TRBV14 TRBD1 TGTGCCAGCAGCCAGGAGACAGGGTGGCGGAGCTACGAGCAGTACTTC CASSQETGWRSYEQYF
TRBJ1-5 few TRBV7-2 - TGTGCCAGCAGCTCGGGACTCAGCAATCAGCCCCAGCATTTT CASSSGLSNQPQHF
TRBJ2-5 - TRBV7-9 TRBD2 TGTGCCAGCAGCTTAGCGCTAGCGGGGGCTGAGACCCAGTACTTC CASSLALAGAETQYF
TRBJ1-6 - TRBV4-3 TRBD1 TGCGCCAGCAGCCAAGATTCAGGGGGCTTCAGCTCCTATAATTCACCCCTCCACTTT CASSQDSGGFSSYNSPLHF
TRBJ1-3 once TRBV6-5 - TGTGCCAGCCGGCCCATGAGCTCTGGAAACACCATATATTTT CASRPMSSGNTIYF
TRBJ1-2 - TRBV28 - TGTGCCAGCCGCCCAGTTTACTCTTTAGGGGAGGGACACCAGGCCTTC CASRPVYSLGEGHQAF
TRBJ2-3 - TRBV5-1 - TGCGCCAGCAGCTCCCGGGGCCTCAGAACCACAGATACGCAGTATTTT CASSSRGLRTTDTQYF
TRBJ2-3 - TRBV5-1 - TGCGCCAGCAGCTCAGCTCCCACAGATACGCAGTATTTT CASSSAPTDTQYF
TRBJ2-3 - TRBV7-9 TRBD2 TGTGCCAGCAGCACTGGACTAGCGGGAAGCACAGATACGCAGTATTTT CASSTGLAGSTDTQYF
TRBJ1-1 once TRBV7-3 TRBD1 TGTGCCAGCAGCCCCAGACAGGGACAGAACACTGAAGCTTTCTTT CASSPRQGQNTEAFF
TRBJ1-6 - TRBV27 TRBD1 TGTGCCAGCAGTCCCCAGGGGGGATCACCCCTCCACTTT CASSPQGGSPLHF
TRBJ1-2 - TRBV19 - TGTGCCAGTACTCTATCGGCTCGAGGGGACTATGGCTACACCTTC CASTLSARGDYGYTF